The clone carrying this TCR beta chain has at least ten counts. TCRdb re-derived calls from the RACE reads in MiXCR, one entry per CDR3 protein. Of 50,000 to 65,000 distinct CDR3 sequences detected, 9.9% appear once; the ten largest clones hold roughly 15%. Time point denoted: patch test 3, about 24 weeks after DPC sensitization. Described treatment: therapeutic diphenylcyclopropenone sensitization with weekly scalp DPC. Trimming cost V 6 bases and J 7 bases; bases outside gene matches: 9. The CDR3 covers 13 residues. Germline lookup yields CDR1 SQVTM and CDR2 ANQGSEA. These data originate in a study of human T cells and chemical hapten exposure.

J is TRBJ1-2 and V is TRBV29-1; 9 bases fit TRBD1. The sample in question was whole blood, obtained in connection with sensitization to the hapten diphenylcyclopropenone (DPC). The sequence came from a woman aged 35 to 49 with alopecia areata. Some clones in this sample may be carry-over from other donors' samples. In DNA form, the CDR3 reads TGCAGCGTCAGACGAGGACAGGGGAGTGGCTACACCTTC. Translation gives CSVRRGQGSGYTF.